This TCR beta chain was retrieved from a study of human T cells and chemical hapten exposure. Study-level findings and limits: The study found that PT1 expanded TCR counts correlated positively with patch test score. Clustering by CDR3 similarity yielded significantly more large clusters from expanded TCRs than controls.

TCRdb re-derived calls from the RACE reads in MiXCR, one entry per CDR3 protein. The sample has 300,000 to 350,000 distinct CDR3 sequences, around 6.9% seen once. Time point denoted: patch test 1, 2 weeks after DPC sensitization. Documented treatment: therapeutic diphenylcyclopropenone sensitization with weekly scalp DPC. In the case of this clonotype: Its antigen remains unidentified.

The CDR3 is 12 amino acids. CDR1 and CDR2 (germline): SQVTM, ANQGSEA. The ends were cut back, 0 bases at V and 2 bases at J, with 5 bases in the middle. The sequencing here drew on whole blood, taken in connection with sensitization to the hapten diphenylcyclopropenone (DPC). This TCR was sampled from a woman younger than 35 with alopecia areata. Some clones in this sample may be carry-over from other donors' samples. The chain uses TRBV29-1 and TRBJ2-7, with D unresolved. The CDR3 nucleotides are TGCAGCGTTGAAGATCCCCCCTACGAGCAGTACTTC. It translates to CSVEDPPYEQYF.